One and the same sample provided the 3 T cell receptor beta chains below, sequenced in a study of vaccination and CD4 T cells after COVID-19 (dated by TCRdb to the early 2020s). The library was made by PCR. The run used an Illumina iSeq 100. At the Johns Hopkins FTIC core, DNA from the cultured CD4+ T cells underwent TCR sequencing with the Oncomine TCR Beta short-read assay. The public reads were quality trimmed at Q25 with fastp and then assembled into clones with MiXCR by TCRdb, keeping productive beta chains. One record per CDR3 amino acid sequence lists the most common genes and DNA. The sample records approximately 5,000 distinct CDR3 sequences, approximately 39% of which are singletons. The ten biggest clones cover 45% to 50% of the sample. The sample's treatment or condition label is to be understood as: approximately 11-day PBMC culture with coronavirus spike peptide pools or control peptides (ViraFEST assay). CD4+ T cells from unexposed donors were collected before the COVID-19 pandemic (2011-2018).

These receptors have no identified antigens. The sequenced sample was CD4+ T cells from blood, cultured in vitro. Receptor source: a human donor in good health.

The chain uses TRBV6-4 and TRBJ1-6, with D maybe TRBD1 (5 bases). Germline-derived CDR1 and CDR2 are MRHNA and SNTAGT. The CDR3 runs 14 residues. The V and J ends lost 3 bases and 7 bases respectively, with 10 bases between them. In DNA form, the CDR3 reads TGTGCCAGCAGTGAACAGGTCGAGAATTCACCCCTCCACTTT. Translation gives CASSEQVENSPLHF.

The chain carries TRBV7-7 and TRBJ1-5; D perhaps matches TRBD1 (5 bases). Per the germline V gene, CDR1 is SSHAT and CDR2 is FNYEAQ (reference sequence). V gave up 4 bases and J gave up 3 bases, with 7 bases separating them. The CDR3 length is 13 residues. Here the CDR3 reads CASSSGLNQPQHF. Written as DNA, the CDR3 is TGTGCCAGCAGCTCGGGACTCAATCAGCCCCAGCATTTT.

This clonotype was seen only a few times. V is TRBV19 and J is TRBJ1-1, with 8 nucleotides matching TRBD1. Looked up from germline, CDR1 is LNHDA and CDR2 is SQIVND (reference sequence). This CDR3 is 13 amino acids long. J lost 8 bases, V lost 2 bases, and 4 bases had no gene match. CDR3 sequence reads: CASSITRGREAFF. In nucleotides, the CDR3 is TGTGCCAGTAGTATAACCAGGGGGCGAGAAGCTTTCTTT.